These 24 T cell receptor beta chains were all obtained from the same sample, sequenced in a study of shared clonotypes between healthy human individuals. Sequencing was performed with immunoSEQ multiplex PCR; in TCRdb, only in-frame clones are kept and a portion is missing. Of approximately 1.5 million clones in the sample, 95% to 99% were seen once. Sequencing was done on a sample of naive CD4+ T cells sorted from blood. Subset meaning: CD45RA+ positively selected. The receptors were sampled from a man aged 25-45 years in good health.

The CDR3: CASRRDFPQDTQYF. The CDR3 region has the DNA TGCGCCAGCAGACGAGACTTCCCGCAGGATACGCAGTATTTT. The chain carries TRBV5-1 and TRBJ2-3; D gene ambiguous. Germline loops: CDR1 SGHRS, CDR2 YFSETQ. The CDR3 extends over 14 amino acids. V shed 5 bases and J shed 6 bases, with 16 bases lying between them.

This sequence joins TRBV11-1 and TRBJ2-5; 7 bases agree with TRBD1. This CDR3 region has 14 residues. V lost 1 base, J lost 4 bases, and 3 bases stayed unmatched. Germline-derived CDR1 and CDR2 are SGHAT and FQDESV (reference sequence). The CDR3 loop reads CASSLGQGIETQYF. The CDR3 DNA sequence: TGTGCCAGCAGCTTAGGACAGGGAATAGAGACCCAGTACTTC. The full variable domain, completed using reference TRBV11-1 and TRBJ2-5, is EAEVAQSPRYKITEKSQAVAFWCDPISGHATLYWYRQILGQGPELLVQFQDESVVDDSQLPKDRFSAERLKGVDSTLKIQPAELGDSAMYLCASSLGQGIETQYFGPGTRLLVL.

J is TRBJ1-4 and V is TRBV30; D gene ambiguous. Germline V gene lookup returns CDR1 GTSNPN and CDR2 SVGIG (reference sequence). Trimming stripped 1 base from V and 8 bases from J, with 11 bases between. The CDR3 loop spans 13 amino acids. The CDR3 DNA follows: TGTGCCTGGAGTGCGGGTAGGGTCGAAAAACTGTTTTTT. Its protein is CAWSAGRVEKLFF.

V usage is TRBV18 and J usage is TRBJ2-7, with D perhaps TRBD2 (6 bases). Germline V gene lookup returns CDR1 KGHSH and CDR2 LQKENI. This CDR3 is 14 amino acids long. The V gene lost 3 bases and the J gene lost 13 bases, with 22 bases spanning the gap. This CDR3 reads CASSPDRGVSILYF. The CDR3 region has the DNA TGTGCCAGCTCACCTGACCGCGGGGTTTCTATCCTCTACTTC.

The CDR3 reads CASSPLGRGDYGYTF. CDR3 sequence (DNA): TGTGCCAGCTCACCTCTCGGCAGGGGAGACTATGGCTACACCTTC. The rearrangement joins TRBV18 to TRBJ1-2; possibly TRBD1 for D (6 bases). Germline V CDR1 and CDR2: KGHSH, LQKENI. Trimming took 3 bases from V and 3 from J, leaving 14 bases between them. This CDR3 is 15 amino acids long. The entire variable domain, with the rest obtained from reference TRBV18 and TRBJ1-2, is as follows: NAGVMQNPRHLVRRRGQEARLRCSPMKGHSHVYWYRQLPEEGLKFMVYLQKENIIDESGMPKERFSAEFPKEGPSILRIQQVVRGDSAAYFCASSPLGRGDYGYTFGSGTRLTVV.

The chain uses TRBV5-6 and TRBJ2-7, with D possibly TRBD1 on 5 matching bases. Germline CDR1 reads SGHDT; CDR2 reads YYEEEE. The CDR3 has 15 amino acids. V lost 1 base and J 4 bases, leaving 15 bases between the germline ends. CDR3 amino acids: CASSLKSGNRYEQYF. In DNA form, the CDR3 reads TGTGCCAGCAGCTTGAAGTCAGGGAACAGGTACGAGCAGTACTTC. Using reference TRBV5-6 and TRBJ2-7 for the parts outside the CDR3, the full variable domain is DAGVTQSPTHLIKTRGQQVTLRCSPKSGHDTVSWYQQALGQGPQFIFQYYEEEERQRGNFPDRFSGHQFPNYSSELNVNALLLGDSALYLCASSLKSGNRYEQYFGPGTRLTVT.

Comment on this clone: The sample has other DNA sequences that encode this CDR3 too. The rearrangement links TRBV5-5 to TRBJ2-7; D is undetermined. V lost 4 bases to trimming and J lost 2 bases, with 7 bases between them. Looked up from germline, CDR1 is SGHKS and CDR2 is YYEKEE (reference sequence). CDR3 length equals 12 residues. The CDR3 sequence: CASSLATYEQYF. CDR3 in DNA: TGTGCCAGCAGCCTCGCCACCTACGAGCAGTACTTC.

This clone was seen once. The chain links TRBV18 to TRBJ1-2; D might be TRBD1 (5 bases). Per the germline V gene, CDR1 is KGHSH and CDR2 is LQKENI. Trimming pared 6 bases from V and 6 bases from J, leaving 17 bases between. The CDR3 is made up of 14 amino acids. The CDR3 sequence: CASSHPGQFHGYTF. The CDR3 nucleotides are TGTGCCAGCTCTCACCCGGGGCAGTTCCATGGCTACACCTTC.

This clone appeared once. The rearrangement joins TRBV9 to TRBJ2-1, with D uncertain. V was pared by 6 bases and J by 0 bases, with 13 bases between. Per the germline V gene, CDR1 is SGDLS and CDR2 is YYNGEE. The CDR3 consists of 15 residues. CDR3 DNA: TGTGCCAGCACCCTGGACCATAGCTCCTACAATGAGCAGTTCTTC. Translated, it gives CASTLDHSSYNEQFF.

This sequence joins TRBV7-9 and TRBJ2-7; the match to TRBD1 covers 7 bases. V lost 5 bases and J lost 2; bases outside the gene matches: 3. Germline values: CDR1 SEHNR, CDR2 FQNEAQ (reference sequence). The CDR3 runs to 13 residues. The CDR3 here is CASSRQGPYEQYF. The CDR3 DNA sequence: TGTGCCAGCAGCCGACAGGGCCCCTACGAGCAGTACTTC. The whole variable domain, filled in from reference TRBV7-9 and TRBJ2-7, reads DTGVSQNPRHKITKRGQNVTFRCDPISEHNRLYWYRQTLGQGPEFLTYFQNEAQLEKSRLLSDRFSAERPKGSFSTLEIQRTEQGDSAMYLCASSRQGPYEQYFGPGTRLTVT.

The rearrangement uses TRBV28 and TRBJ2-7; D possibly corresponds to TRBD1 (5 bases). This CDR3 is built from 15 residues. V was trimmed by 3 bases and J by 4 bases, leaving 16 bases between them. Germline V CDR1 and CDR2: MDHEN, SYDVKM. The CDR3, as DNA: TGTGCCAGCAGTTTCCCCCGCAGGGTGTTATACGAGCAGTACTTC. Amino acids: CASSFPRRVLYEQYF.

The chain joins TRBV9 to TRBJ2-1; D remains ambiguous. V lost 1 base, J lost 6 bases, and 8 bases lay in between. Looked up from germline, CDR1 is SGDLS and CDR2 is YYNGEE. The CDR3 has 13 residues. CDR3 DNA: TGTGCCAGCAGCGTATTGGGTTTCAATGAGCAGTTCTTC. It yields the protein CASSVLGFNEQFF. Using reference TRBV9 and TRBJ2-1 for the parts outside the CDR3, the full variable domain is DSGVTQTPKHLITATGQRVTLRCSPRSGDLSVYWYQQSLDQGLQFLIQYYNGEERAKGNILERFSAQQFPDLHSELNLSSLELGDSALYFCASSVLGFNEQFFGPGTRLTVL.

V and J are TRBV19 and TRBJ2-7; no definite D call. CDR3 length equals 15 residues. Trimming cost V 3 bases and J 2 bases, with 14 bases left between them. In germline, CDR1 is LNHDA, CDR2 SQIVND (reference sequence). In DNA, the CDR3 is TGTGCCAGTAGTATGATGGCAGGTCGAACCTACGAGCAGTACTTC. This sequence encodes CASSMMAGRTYEQYF.

The chain couples TRBV18 to TRBJ1-5; D is undetermined. The CDR3 has 16 residues. V was clipped by 1 base and J by 0 bases, with 10 bases between them. Germline CDR1 is KGHSH and CDR2 is LQKENI. CDR3 sequence: CASSPQMADSNQPQHF. In nucleotides, the CDR3 is TGTGCCAGCTCACCACAGATGGCAGATAGCAATCAGCCCCAGCATTTT.

The chain combines TRBV19 with TRBJ1-3; the D is unclear. Per the germline V gene, CDR1 is LNHDA and CDR2 is SQIVND (reference sequence). This CDR3 is 16 amino acids long. V lost 3 bases to trimming and J lost 0 bases, with 12 bases between them. CDR3: CASSIRVTSSGNTIYF. CDR3 nucleotides: TGTGCCAGTAGTATTCGGGTGACTAGCTCTGGAAACACCATATATTTT.

The V gene is TRBV5-1, the J gene TRBJ1-1; a weak D match, TRBD1 (5 bases). CDR1 is SGHRS, CDR2 YFSETQ, per germline. The CDR3 contains 14 residues. Trimming left V 2 bases short and J 0 bases short, with 8 bases between. The CDR3 is CASSFDRLNTEAFF. The CDR3 nucleotides are TGCGCCAGCAGCTTCGACAGACTGAACACTGAAGCTTTCTTT.

V is TRBV14 and J is TRBJ2-1, with 7 bases lining up with TRBD2. The CDR3 has 19 residues. The ends lost 0 bases at V and 0 bases at J; junction bases unmatched: 11. CDR1 SGHDN and CDR2 FVKESK come from the germline V gene. The CDR3 nucleotides are TGTGCCAGCAGCCAAGATTGGGGGAGGGCCCTCCCCTCCTACAATGAGCAGTTCTTC. Its protein product is CASSQDWGRALPSYNEQFF.

The V and J genes are TRBV19 and TRBJ2-7; 10 nucleotides align to TRBD1. Unmatched junction bases numbered 10, after V lost 5 bases and J lost 3 bases. In germline, CDR1 is LNHDA, CDR2 SQIVND (reference sequence). The CDR3 is made up of 16 amino acids. The DNA for the CDR3 is TGTGCCAGTAGTTTCTACCCGGGACAGGGGTTCTACGAGCAGTACTTC. This encodes CASSFYPGQGFYEQYF.

The CDR3 is CASSFVGSGANVLTF. CDR3 nucleotides: TGTGCCAGCAGCTTTGTGGGGTCTGGGGCCAACGTCCTGACTTTC. The chain uses TRBV7-2 and TRBJ2-6; D ambiguous. The CDR3 is 15 residues long. The germline CDR1 and CDR2 sequences are SGHTA and FQGNSA. V lost 3 bases, J lost 1 base, and 7 bases lay in between.

This clone was seen once. The chain combines TRBV20-1 with TRBJ2-7, with D unresolved. The CDR3 has 11 residues. The germline V gene encodes CDR1 DFQATT and CDR2 SNEGSKA (reference sequence). CDR3 protein: CRAGSKVEQYF. CDR3 bases: TGCAGGGCTGGATCGAAGGTCGAGCAGTACTTC.

This chain joins TRBV27 and TRBJ1-5; D is unclear. Per germline, CDR1 MNHEY and CDR2 SMNVEV (reference sequence). V was shortened by 5 bases and J by 3 bases, with 20 bases between the two germline ends. This CDR3 contains 17 residues. CDR3 sequence: CASSLGVPSRYNQPQHF. CDR3 nucleotides: TGTGCCAGCAGTCTCGGAGTTCCGTCCAGATACAATCAGCCCCAGCATTTT.

Points on this clone: Other DNA sequences in this specimen translate into the identical CDR3. The chain couples TRBV11-2 to TRBJ2-7; D gene unclear. The germline V and J ends were trimmed by 1 base and 1 base, with 2 bases remaining between them. This CDR3 is built from 12 residues. Germline V gene lookup returns CDR1 SGHAT and CDR2 FQNNGV. The CDR3 is CASSLVSYEQYF. The CDR3 DNA follows: TGTGCCAGCAGCTTAGTGTCCTACGAGCAGTACTTC.

A note on this clone: Other DNA sequences of this sample code for an identical CDR3. The chain combines TRBV29-1 with TRBJ1-1, with D tentatively TRBD1 (6 bases). Germline values: CDR1 SQVTM, CDR2 ANQGSEA. CDR3 size: 13 residues. Trimming took off 6 bases at V and 2 bases at J, with 13 bases between the two ends. The CDR3 spells CSVRQVLNTEAFF. The CDR3 DNA reads as TGCAGCGTCAGACAGGTACTAAACACTGAAGCTTTCTTT.

This clone has a handful of counts. This chain joins TRBV5-4 and TRBJ2-2; 7 nucleotides match TRBD2. Per germline, CDR1 SGHNT and CDR2 YYREEE (reference sequence). V was pared by 4 bases and J by 5 bases, with 11 bases of the junction left unmatched. CDR3 length: 16 residues. CDR3 bases: TGTGCCAGCAGCCGAAAGGGAGGGATTGGGACCGGGGAGCTGTTTTTT. Its translation is CASSRKGGIGTGELFF.